These 22 T cell receptor beta chains were all obtained from the same sample, sequenced in a study of a mutant IDH1 vaccine in newly diagnosed glioma. As to time point: week 5, during vaccination. The study gave 300 ug of mutant IDH1 20-mer peptide per vaccine dose, with topical imiquimod. What these receptors recognize is not known. The repertoire was sequenced with immunoSEQ multiplex PCR; TCRdb's copy has only in-frame clones and lacks some. The sample has about 50,000 clones; roughly 78% are singletons. The specimen was PBMCs, collected from a glioma patient whose treatment included an IDH1 peptide vaccine. These receptors were collected from a man aged 45 to 65 with glioma.

CDR3 loop: CASSLNGVETQYF. The CDR3, as DNA: TGCGCCAGCAGCTTGAACGGGGTAGAGACCCAGTACTTC. The J gene is TRBJ2-5, the V gene TRBV5-1; D perhaps matches TRBD2 (5 bases). The CDR3 runs 13 residues. The V gene's germline CDR1 is SGHRS and CDR2 YFSETQ. Trimming took off 1 base at V and 4 bases at J, with 8 bases between the two ends.

The chain combines TRBV9 with TRBJ2-1, with a weak D call TRBD1 (6 bases). CDR1 and CDR2 from the germline V gene are SGDLS and YYNGEE. Trimming shortened V by 3 bases and J by 5 bases, and 15 bases separated the two germline ends. The CDR3 consists of 15 residues. CDR3 coding DNA: TGTGCCAGCAGCGCACAGGGAGTCCCCCACAATGAGCAGTTCTTC. This translates into CASSAQGVPHNEQFF. The full variable domain, with the rest looked up from reference TRBV9 and TRBJ2-1, is DSGVTQTPKHLITATGQRVTLRCSPRSGDLSVYWYQQSLDQGLQFLIQYYNGEERAKGNILERFSAQQFPDLHSELNLSSLELGDSALYFCASSAQGVPHNEQFFGPGTRLTVL.

This chain joins TRBV4-2 and TRBJ1-3; D gene ambiguous. This CDR3 has 15 residues. V shed 1 base and J shed 1 base, with 8 bases lying between them. Germline-derived CDR1 and CDR2 are LGHNA and YNFKEQ. The DNA of the CDR3 is TGTGCCAGCAGCCAAGCCGACGTATCTGGAAACACCATATATTTT. As protein: CASSQADVSGNTIYF.

As for this clone: This sample includes further DNA sequences coding for the same CDR3. J is TRBJ1-1 and V is TRBV19, with D unresolved. This CDR3 is built from 13 residues. V shed 3 bases and J shed 1 base, with 6 bases lying between them. CDR1 and CDR2 (germline): LNHDA, SQIVND (reference sequence). The CDR3 reads CASSIFGNTEAFF. CDR3 coding DNA: TGTGCCAGTAGTATCTTCGGGAACACTGAAGCTTTCTTT. Drawing the rest from reference TRBV19 and TRBJ1-1, the complete variable domain is DGGITQSPKYLFRKEGQNVTLSCEQNLNHDAMYWYRQDPGQGLRLIYYSQIVNDFQKGDIAEGYSVSREKKESFPLTVTSAQKNPTAFYLCASSIFGNTEAFFGQGTRLTVV.

This chain links TRBV18 with TRBJ1-1; 7 positions agree with TRBD1. This CDR3 contains 13 residues. CDR1 and CDR2 from the germline V gene are KGHSH and LQKENI. V shed 6 bases, J shed 8 bases, and the junction held 9 bases outside the gene matches. The CDR3 protein is CASSQSRDREAFF. Here the CDR3 DNA reads TGTGCCAGCTCCCAATCCCGGGACAGAGAAGCTTTCTTT.

This rearrangement joins TRBV23-1 to TRBJ1-4, with 11 bases lining up with TRBD1. TRBV23-1 carries the ORF label, with uncertain function. This CDR3 has 22 amino acids. V lost 0 bases to trimming and J lost 5 bases; unmatched junction nucleotides: 20. The CDR3 loop reads CASSQSRTGGEILSPPNEKLFF. The CDR3 region has the DNA TGCGCCAGCAGTCAATCAAGGACAGGGGGCGAAATCCTCAGCCCCCCCAATGAAAAACTGTTTTTT.

This clone appeared a single time. The chain employs TRBV28 and TRBJ2-2; D not certain. The germline CDR1 and CDR2 sequences are MDHEN and SYDVKM. The CDR3 totals 16 residues. V lost 2 bases and J lost 0, with 10 bases in between. This CDR3 is CASSLPDTTNTGELFF. CDR3 sequence (DNA): TGTGCCAGCAGTTTACCCGACACAACGAACACCGGGGAGCTGTTTTTT.

The chain has TRBV27 and TRBJ1-1; D gene unclear. CDR3 size: 17 residues. Per the germline V gene, CDR1 is MNHEY and CDR2 is SMNVEV (reference sequence). The germline V and J ends were trimmed by 5 bases and 4 bases, with 23 bases remaining between them. The CDR3 sequence: CASSTLGGNSGRTEAFF. The CDR3 coding sequence is TGTGCCAGCAGTACCCTTGGCGGGAACTCAGGACGCACTGAAGCTTTCTTT.

The chain uses TRBV28 and TRBJ2-1, with D perhaps TRBD1 (6 bases). The germline V gene encodes CDR1 MDHEN and CDR2 SYDVKM. Trimming took 5 bases from V and 10 from J, leaving 24 bases between them. The CDR3 length is 16 residues. The CDR3, as DNA: TGTGCCAGCAGTCCCTTGGGACAAGAGAGGGGGACGGAGCAGTTCTTC. Translation: CASSPLGQERGTEQFF.

This clone was seen a single time. The chain joins TRBV7-2 to TRBJ1-2; D unclear. From germline, CDR1 is SGHTA and CDR2 FQGNSA. Trimming shortened V by 3 bases and J by 4 bases, and 15 bases separated the two germline ends. This CDR3 comprises 15 residues. CDR3 in amino acids: CASSLLLGSLYGYTF. CDR3 DNA: TGTGCCAGCAGCTTGCTCCTGGGGTCCCTCTATGGCTACACCTTC.

J is TRBJ1-6 and V is TRBV7-8; 10 bases match TRBD1. V lost 0 bases, J lost 9 bases, and 2 bases stayed unmatched. The CDR3 is 15 residues long. Germline values: CDR1 SGHVS, CDR2 FQNEAQ. In DNA form, the CDR3 reads TGTGCCAGCAGCTTAGCGGGGGACAGGGGTTCACCCCTCCACTTT. Protein: CASSLAGDRGSPLHF.

This sequence joins TRBV5-1 and TRBJ2-3, with 8 bases aligning to TRBD1. This CDR3 has 16 amino acids. J gave up 1 base and V 7 bases, and 11 bases lay outside the gene matches. The germline CDR1 and CDR2 sequences are SGHRS and YFSETQ. The CDR3 DNA reads as TGCGCCAGCCACCAGAGAGGACAGGGCCGCACAGATACGCAGTATTTT. Translation: CASHQRGQGRTDTQYF.

The rearrangement uses TRBV19 and TRBJ2-5, with 7 bases aligning to TRBD2. The germline CDR1 and CDR2 sequences are LNHDA and SQIVND (reference sequence). With V trimmed by 5 bases and J by 5 bases, 5 bases remained unmatched. This CDR3 is 13 amino acids long. Here the CDR3 reads CASSAAGRETQYF. CDR3 coding DNA: TGTGCCAGTAGTGCAGCGGGGCGGGAGACCCAGTACTTC.

V is TRBV28 and J is TRBJ1-2; D is uncertain. V was pared by 6 bases and J by 13 bases, with 18 bases between. Germline CDR1 reads MDHEN; CDR2 reads SYDVKM. The CDR3 is 12 residues long. CDR3 amino acids: CASSKQSSRSTF. CDR3 sequence (DNA): TGTGCCAGCAGCAAACAGAGTAGCCGGAGCACCTTC.

The rearrangement joins TRBV14 to TRBJ2-5; possible D gene TRBD2, 6 bases. CDR1 and CDR2 from the germline V gene are SGHDN and FVKESK. The ends were cut back, 1 base at V and 2 bases at J, with 8 bases in the middle. CDR3 length: 14 amino acids. The CDR3 bases are TGTGCCAGCAGCCAAGGGGGACTTCAAGAGACCCAGTACTTC. Its protein is CASSQGGLQETQYF.

V is TRBV7-2 and J is TRBJ1-5, with D unresolved. This CDR3 has 14 amino acids. Germline V gene data show CDR1 as SGHTA and CDR2 as FQGNSA. Trimming took off 5 bases at V and 7 bases at J, with 15 bases between the two ends. CDR3 sequence reads: CASSPRGGGQPQHF. Written as DNA, the CDR3 is TGTGCCAGCAGCCCTCGGGGAGGAGGGCAGCCCCAGCATTTT. The full variable domain, rest sourced from reference TRBV7-2 and TRBJ1-5, is GAGVSQSPSNKVTEKGKDVELRCDPISGHTALYWYRQSLGQGLEFLIYFQGNSAPDKSGLPSDRFSAERTGGSVSTLTIQRTQQEDSAVYLCASSPRGGGQPQHFGDGTRLSIL.

The V and J genes are TRBV15 and TRBJ1-1; 11 nucleotides agree with TRBD1. Trimming at V came to 2 bases and at J to 2 bases, leaving 7 bases not matched to a gene. The CDR3 extends over 17 amino acids. CDR1 and CDR2 from the germline V gene are LNHNV and YYDKDF (reference sequence). The CDR3 protein is CATSRPRDRGVNTEAFF. The CDR3 DNA reads as TGTGCCACCAGCAGACCCCGGGACAGGGGGGTTAACACTGAAGCTTTCTTT. Using reference TRBV15 and TRBJ1-1 for the parts outside the CDR3, the full variable domain is DAMVIQNPRYQVTQFGKPVTLSCSQTLNHNVMYWYQQKSSQAPKLLFHYYDKDFNNEADTPDNFQSRRPNTSFCFLDIRSPGLGDTAMYLCATSRPRDRGVNTEAFFGQGTRLTVV.

The chain combines TRBV6-5 with TRBJ2-1; 7 bases match TRBD2. Per the germline V gene, CDR1 is MNHEY and CDR2 is SVGAGI. V dropped 4 bases and J dropped 7; count of bases not matched to a gene: 10. CDR3 length equals 15 residues. This CDR3 reads CASSWDYKSGNEQFF. The CDR3 DNA sequence: TGTGCCAGCAGTTGGGACTACAAATCAGGGAATGAGCAGTTCTTC.

The V call is TRBV7-3, the J call TRBJ2-5, with D maybe TRBD2 (5 bases). Germline V gene lookup returns CDR1 SGHTA and CDR2 FQGTGA. The CDR3 runs to 13 residues. V was shortened by 5 bases and J by 5 bases, with 12 bases between the two germline ends. The CDR3 coding sequence is TGTGCCAGCAGCCCCGAGGGCAAGGAGACCCAGTACTTC. The encoded protein is CASSPEGKETQYF. Full variable domain (remainder filled in from reference TRBV7-3 and TRBJ2-5): GAGVSQTPSNKVTEKGKYVELRCDPISGHTALYWYRQSLGQGPEFLIYFQGTGAADDSGLPNDRFFAVRPEGSVSTLKIQRTERGDSAVYLCASSPEGKETQYFGPGTRLLVL.

The gene calls are TRBV27 and TRBJ1-3, with a weak D call TRBD1 (6 bases). V was clipped by 5 bases and J by 2 bases, with 16 bases between them. This CDR3 region has 16 residues. Germline CDR1 and CDR2: MNHEY and SMNVEV (reference sequence). The DNA for the CDR3 is TGTGCCAGCAGTCCGTACAGGGTGCGCACTGGAAACACCATATATTTT. Translation: CASSPYRVRTGNTIYF.

The genes are TRBV18 and TRBJ2-5; TRBD1 might be the D (6 bases). Trimming cost V 2 bases and J 2 bases, with 9 bases left between them. The CDR3 covers 14 residues. The germline V gene has CDR1 KGHSH and CDR2 LQKENI. The CDR3 DNA is TGTGCCAGCTCACCAGGACAGAATCAAGAGACCCAGTACTTC. This translates into CASSPGQNQETQYF.

As regards this clone: This specimen includes other DNA sequences encoding the same CDR3. The V and J genes are TRBV4-3 and TRBJ2-7; TRBD1 matches 9 bases. CDR1 LGHNA and CDR2 YSLEER come from the germline V gene. The ends lost 3 bases at V and 3 bases at J; junction bases unmatched: 0. This CDR3 is built from 13 residues. The CDR3 is CASSQDRGYEQYF. CDR3 bases: TGCGCCAGCAGCCAGGACAGGGGCTACGAGCAGTACTTC.